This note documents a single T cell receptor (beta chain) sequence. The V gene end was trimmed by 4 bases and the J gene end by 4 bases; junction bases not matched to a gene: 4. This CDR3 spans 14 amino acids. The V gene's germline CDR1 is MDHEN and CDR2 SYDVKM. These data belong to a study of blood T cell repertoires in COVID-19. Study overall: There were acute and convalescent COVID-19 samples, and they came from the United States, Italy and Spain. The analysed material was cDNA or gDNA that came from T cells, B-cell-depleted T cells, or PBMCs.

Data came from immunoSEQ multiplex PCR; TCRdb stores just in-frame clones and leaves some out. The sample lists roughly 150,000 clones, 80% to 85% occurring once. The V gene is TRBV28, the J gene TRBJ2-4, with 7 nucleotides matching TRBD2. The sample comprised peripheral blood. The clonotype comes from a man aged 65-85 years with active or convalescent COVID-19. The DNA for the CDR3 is TGTGCCAGCAGTTCAGGGACTACGAAAAACATTCAGTACTTC. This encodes CASSSGTTKNIQYF.